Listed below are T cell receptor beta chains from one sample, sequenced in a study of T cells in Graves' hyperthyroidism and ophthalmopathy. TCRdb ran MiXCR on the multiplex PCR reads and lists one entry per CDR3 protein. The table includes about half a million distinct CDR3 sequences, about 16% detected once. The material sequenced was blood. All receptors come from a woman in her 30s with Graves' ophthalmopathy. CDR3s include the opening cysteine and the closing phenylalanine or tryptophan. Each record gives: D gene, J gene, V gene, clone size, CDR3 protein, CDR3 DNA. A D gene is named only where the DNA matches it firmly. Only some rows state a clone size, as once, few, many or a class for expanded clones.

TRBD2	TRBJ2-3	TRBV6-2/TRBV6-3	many	CASSYSTLAGDTQYF	TGTGCCAGCAGTTACTCTACACTAGCGGGAGATACGCAGTATTTT
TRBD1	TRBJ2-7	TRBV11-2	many	CASSFDGRDRERHEQYF	TGTGCCAGCAGCTTCGATGGCCGGGACAGGGAGCGTCACGAGCAGTACTTC
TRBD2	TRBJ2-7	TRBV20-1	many	CSARPSGRTISYEQYF	TGCAGTGCTAGACCTAGCGGGAGGACCATCTCCTACGAGCAGTACTTC
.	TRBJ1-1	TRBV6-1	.	CASSLTSEAFF	TGTGCCAGCAGTCTTACCTCTGAAGCTTTCTTT
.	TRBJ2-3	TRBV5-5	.	CASSDYRASTDTQYF	TGTGCCAGCAGCGATTACAGGGCTAGCACAGATACGCAGTATTTT
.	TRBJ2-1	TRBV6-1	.	CASSFSVLNEQFF	TGTGCCAGCTCCTTTTCTGTCCTCAATGAGCAGTTCTTC
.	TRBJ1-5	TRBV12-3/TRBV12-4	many	CASRGTSLGNQPQHF	TGTGCCAGCAGGGGGACAAGTTTGGGCAATCAGCCCCAGCATTTT
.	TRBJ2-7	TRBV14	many	CASSTRPGSGEQYF	TGTGCCAGCAGCACCCGCCCTGGATCCGGCGAGCAGTACTTC
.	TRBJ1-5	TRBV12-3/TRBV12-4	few	CASSPPGRDQPQHF	TGTGCCAGCAGCCCCCCGGGCCGCGATCAGCCCCAGCATTTT
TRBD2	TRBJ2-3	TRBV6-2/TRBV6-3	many	CASNPSGTSGSTDTQYF	TGTGCCAGCAATCCCTCCGGGACTAGCGGGAGCACAGATACGCAGTATTTT
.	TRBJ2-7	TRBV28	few	CASTEGGGDYEQYF	TGTGCCAGCACCGAGGGGGGGGGGGACTACGAGCAGTACTTC
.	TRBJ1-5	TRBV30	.	CAWNTGSNQPQHF	TGTGCCTGGAATACAGGGAGCAATCAGCCCCAGCATTTT
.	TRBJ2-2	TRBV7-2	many	CASSFKDNGELFF	TGTGCCAGCAGCTTCAAGGATAACGGGGAGCTGTTTTTT
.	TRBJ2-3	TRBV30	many	CAWSVMGADTQYF	TGTGCCTGGAGTGTAATGGGGGCAGATACGCAGTATTTT
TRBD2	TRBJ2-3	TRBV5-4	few	CASSYKREPDTQYF	TGTGCCAGCAGCTATAAGCGGGAGCCAGATACGCAGTATTTT
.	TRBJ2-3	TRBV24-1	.	CATSDPAARGTDTQYF	TGTGCCACCAGTGATCCCGCGGCTAGAGGCACAGATACGCAGTATTTT
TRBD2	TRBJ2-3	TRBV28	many	CASRPAGARTDTQYF	TGTGCCAGCAGGCCAGCGGGAGCGCGCACAGATACGCAGTATTTT
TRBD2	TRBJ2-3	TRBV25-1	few	CASSERATSGRRYGTDTQYF	TGTGCCAGCAGTGAACGAGCCACTAGCGGGAGAAGGTATGGCACAGATACGCAGTATTTT
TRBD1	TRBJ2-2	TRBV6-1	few	CASSRQGAATGELFF	TGTGCCAGCAGTCGACAGGGGGCGGCCACCGGGGAGCTGTTTTTT
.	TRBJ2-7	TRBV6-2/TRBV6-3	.	CASSKPGHVSYEQYF	TGTGCCAGCAGCAAGCCGGGACACGTGTCCTACGAGCAGTACTTC
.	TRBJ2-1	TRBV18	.	CASSREPMYEQFF	TGTGCCAGCTCCCGCGAACCAATGTATGAGCAGTTCTTC
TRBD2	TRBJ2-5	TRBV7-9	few	CASSSSGSGQTQYF	TGTGCCAGCAGTTCTAGCGGGAGTGGGCAGACCCAGTACTTC
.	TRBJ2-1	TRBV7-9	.	CASSLWGQSYNEQFF	TGTGCCAGCAGCTTATGGGGTCAGTCCTACAATGAGCAGTTCTTC
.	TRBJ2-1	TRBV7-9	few	CASSLRGAAYNEQFF	TGTGCCAGCAGCTTAAGGGGGGCTGCCTACAATGAGCAGTTCTTC
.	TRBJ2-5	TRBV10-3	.	CAISPRQQETQYF	TGTGCCATCAGTCCCCGGCAGCAAGAGACCCAGTACTTC
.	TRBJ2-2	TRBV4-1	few	CASSQDFQGRTGELFF	TGCGCCAGCAGCCAAGATTTCCAGGGCAGGACCGGGGAGCTGTTTTTT
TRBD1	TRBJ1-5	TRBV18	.	CASSPPGQGTVQPQHF	TGTGCCAGCTCACCACCGGGACAGGGTACGGTGCAGCCCCAGCATTTT
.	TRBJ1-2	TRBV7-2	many	CASSLFGAGYTF	TGTGCCAGCAGTTTATTCGGTGCAGGGTACACCTTC
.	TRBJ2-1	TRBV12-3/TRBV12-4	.	CASSLRGLSSYNEQFF	TGTGCCAGCAGTTTGCGTGGCTTAAGCTCCTACAATGAGCAGTTCTTC
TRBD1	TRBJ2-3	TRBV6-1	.	CASTGTVITDTQYF	TGTGCCAGTACCGGGACAGTGATCACAGATACGCAGTATTTT
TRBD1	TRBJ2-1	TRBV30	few	CAWQKATGALSLGGSYNEQFF	TGTGCCTGGCAAAAGGCGACAGGGGCCCTCTCGTTGGGAGGTTCCTACAATGAGCAGTTCTTC
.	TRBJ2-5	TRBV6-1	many	CASSLQGGSAETQYF	TGTGCCAGCAGTCTACAAGGCGGCAGTGCGGAGACCCAGTACTTC
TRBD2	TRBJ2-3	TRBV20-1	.	CSASLAGVKDTQYF	TGCAGTGCTAGTCTAGCGGGAGTGAAAGATACGCAGTATTTT
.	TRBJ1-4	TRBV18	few	CASSSWGLEKLFF	TGTGCCAGCTCAAGCTGGGGGTTGGAAAAACTGTTTTTT
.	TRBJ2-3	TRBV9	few	CASTSSIKDTQYF	TGTGCCAGCACCTCCTCTATTAAAGATACGCAGTATTTT
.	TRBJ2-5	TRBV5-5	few	CASSPQGGDQETQYF	TGCGCCAGCAGCCCCCAGGGGGGTGACCAAGAGACCCAGTACTTC
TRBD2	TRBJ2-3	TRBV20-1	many	CSARVSSGDTDTQYF	TGCAGTGCTAGAGTTAGTAGCGGGGACACAGATACGCAGTATTTT
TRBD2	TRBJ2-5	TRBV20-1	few	CSVLRLAEETQYF	TGCAGTGTCCTCCGGCTAGCGGAAGAGACCCAGTACTTC
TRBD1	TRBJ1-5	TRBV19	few	CASSIAWTGSTQPQHF	TGTGCCAGTAGTATAGCCTGGACAGGGTCTACCCAGCCCCAGCATTTT
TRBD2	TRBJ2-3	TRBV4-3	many	CASSHQVSGSSTDTQYF	TGCGCCAGCAGCCATCAAGTAAGCGGGAGTAGCACAGATACGCAGTATTTT
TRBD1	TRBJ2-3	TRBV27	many	CASSDYRGADTQYF	TGTGCCAGCAGTGACTACAGGGGCGCAGATACGCAGTATTTT
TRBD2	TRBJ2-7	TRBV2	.	CASIKPGTSDEQYF	TGTGCCAGCATAAAGCCCGGGACTAGCGACGAGCAGTACTTC
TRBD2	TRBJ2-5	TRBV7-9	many	CASSFRTSGRGQETQYF	TGTGCCAGCAGCTTCCGAACTAGCGGGAGGGGCCAAGAGACCCAGTACTTC
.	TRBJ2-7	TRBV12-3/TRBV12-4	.	CASRSGPLEQYF	TGTGCCAGCAGGTCCGGGCCCCTGGAGCAGTACTTC
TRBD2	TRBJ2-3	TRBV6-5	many	CASSYRLASTDTQYF	TGTGCCAGCAGTTACAGACTAGCTAGCACAGATACGCAGTATTTT
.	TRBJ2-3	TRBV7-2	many	CASSSNGGSTDTQYF	TGTGCCAGCAGCTCGAACGGGGGCAGCACAGATACGCAGTATTTT
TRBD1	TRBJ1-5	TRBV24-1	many	CATSETGTGFNQPQHF	TGTGCCACCAGTGAGACCGGGACAGGGTTTAATCAGCCCCAGCATTTT
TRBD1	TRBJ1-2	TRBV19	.	CASSTRTGADYGYTF	TGTGCCAGTAGTACCCGGACAGGAGCCGACTATGGCTACACCTTC
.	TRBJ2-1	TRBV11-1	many	CASSLSWGESSYNEQFF	TGTGCCAGCAGCTTATCATGGGGGGAATCGTCCTACAATGAGCAGTTCTTC
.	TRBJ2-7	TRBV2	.	CASRDHGISEQYF	TGTGCCAGCCGGGACCATGGGATCTCCGAGCAGTACTTC
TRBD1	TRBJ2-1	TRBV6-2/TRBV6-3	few	CASSSSGTGVNEQFF	TGTGCCAGCAGTTCCTCCGGGACAGGTGTCAATGAGCAGTTCTTC
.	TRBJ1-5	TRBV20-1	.	CSARSAGRGNQPQHF	TGCAGTGCTAGGTCGGCCGGCCGAGGCAATCAGCCCCAGCATTTT
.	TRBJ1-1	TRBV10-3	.	CAISGVIPEKNTEAFF	TGTGCCATCAGTGGGGTCATACCCGAAAAGAACACTGAAGCTTTCTTT
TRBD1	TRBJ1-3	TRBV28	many	CASARGQGTIYF	TGTGCCAGTGCTCGGGGACAGGGGACCATATATTTT
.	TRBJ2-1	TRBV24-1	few	CATSDPAALDEQFF	TGTGCCACCAGTGACCCAGCGGCATTGGATGAGCAGTTCTTC
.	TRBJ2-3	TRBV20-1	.	CSRRDFFRTDTQYF	TGCAGTCGTAGGGACTTTTTCCGCACAGATACGCAGTATTTT
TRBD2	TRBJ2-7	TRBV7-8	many	CASSLHVTGGGYEQYF	TGTGCCAGCAGCTTACACGTCACGGGAGGGGGCTACGAGCAGTACTTC
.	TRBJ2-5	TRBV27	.	CASSLSGAGQETQYF	TGTGCCAGCAGTTTATCGGGGGCTGGGCAAGAGACCCAGTACTTC
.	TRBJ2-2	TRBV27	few	CASSFYGELFF	TGTGCCAGCAGTTTCTACGGGGAGCTGTTTTTT